This T cell receptor (beta chain) was captured in a study of spatial heterogeneity in lung cancer. Turning to the study itself: In tumor regions TCR transcript counts correlated strongly with a matched bulk RNA-seq T cell module score.

Time point in this sample: sample taken at primary tumor resection. Unsorted whole RNA from tumor, nontumor lung or frozen PBMC underwent sequencing. CDR1 and CDR2 (germline): MNHEY, SVGAGI. Trimming stripped 2 bases from V and 1 base from J, with 5 bases between. The CDR3 has 13 residues. Regarding the study as a whole: One measure, the expanded intratumoral alpha and beta TCR count, tracked tumor mutation counts.

This clonotype was recorded many times. Its antigen is not known. The library was designed around alpha chains, so this beta chain is a stray read whose abundance carries little weight. TCRdb re-derived calls from the 5' RACE reads in MiXCR, one entry per CDR3 protein. The sample holds some 6,000 distinct CDR3 sequences, 11% to 15% seen once. This clonotype originated in a male donor with early-stage non-small cell lung cancer. The chain recombines TRBV6-5 with TRBJ1-1; D not certain. The sample here was lung tumor tissue, taken at surgery. Here the CDR3 DNA reads TGTGCCAGCAGTTACCGACAGAACACTGAAGCTTTCTTT. Translating it yields CASSYRQNTEAFF.